Listed below are T cell receptor beta chains from one sample, sequenced in a study of regulatory T cells in long-lasting Graves disease. A single record per CDR3 protein comes from TCRdb applying MiXCR to the multiplex PCR reads. The sample lists approximately 350,000 distinct CDR3 sequences; over 15% were seen once. These records were also assigned to another study, of T cells in Graves' hyperthyroidism and ophthalmopathy.

The material was peripheral blood mononuclear cells (PBMCs), obtained at new diagnosis, from a patient treated with antithyroid drugs. These receptors all stem from a man aged 35 to 55 with Graves disease. Each CDR3 is given with its conserved first and last residue.

TRBV28,TRBJ2-7,CASSFPRDRDRASYEQYF
TRBV3-1,TRBJ1-2,CASSQGQYGYTF
TRBV10-3,TRBJ2-7,CAISESLASYEQYF
TRBV29-1,TRBJ2-3,CSLIGVGTDTQYF
TRBV6-5,TRBJ1-6,CASSFRESSSPLHF
TRBV2,TRBJ1-1,CASSRDRDTEAFF
TRBV7-9,TRBJ1-2,CASSRDRGGYGYTF
TRBV6-5,TRBJ2-6,CASSYSGGANVLTF
TRBV5-1,TRBJ1-1,CASSSQGISQRAFF
TRBV5-1,TRBJ2-3,CASSLIASPADTQYF
TRBV2,TRBJ1-2,CASRTQVLRSYGYTF
TRBV20-1,TRBJ1-5,CSARSRADQPQHF
TRBV2,TRBJ1-2,CASRLGSAGRAGYTF
TRBV18,TRBJ2-2,CASSPPSRRGTGELFF
TRBV11-2,TRBJ2-1,CASSSYTGTRNEQFF
TRBV28,TRBJ1-1,CASSFSRNTEAFF
TRBV9,TRBJ2-1,CASSANFYEQFF
TRBV7-2,TRBJ2-3,CASSLATGADTQYF
TRBV12-3/TRBV12-4,TRBJ2-1,CASRTSGGANEQFF
TRBV11-2,TRBJ1-3,CTSSPPGHGNTIYF
TRBV28,TRBJ2-7,CASSSYRGTYEQYF
TRBV6-1,TRBJ2-7,CASSDGGVPDEQYF